These 25 T cell receptor beta chains share one sample of origin, sequenced in a study of cytomegalovirus exposure and HLA in healthy donors. TCRdb's table, derived via immunoSEQ multiplex PCR, lists solely in-frame clones and lacks some. The table has about 68,000 clones, roughly nine tenths seen once. Source material: PBMCs. The receptor set was obtained from a young man in good health and CMV-seronegative.

The rearrangement joins TRBV5-5 to TRBJ1-3; D is uncertain. There are 13 residues in the CDR3. From germline, CDR1 is SGHKS and CDR2 YYEKEE (reference sequence). Trimming left V 0 bases short and J 3 bases short, with 4 bases between. As DNA, the CDR3 is TGTGCCAGCAGCTTGGTAATTGGAAACACCATATATTTT. It translates to CASSLVIGNTIYF.

The chain recombines TRBV27 with TRBJ1-5, with D unresolved. The CDR3 spans 13 residues. V lost 5 bases, J lost 0 bases, and 5 bases lay in between. The germline CDR1 and CDR2 sequences are MNHEY and SMNVEV (reference sequence). The CDR3 here is CASSPYSNQPQHF. The CDR3 DNA follows: TGTGCCAGCAGTCCGTATAGCAATCAGCCCCAGCATTTT.

The chain joins TRBV6-5 to TRBJ2-7; D call uncertain. Between the trimmed V and J ends, which lost 2 bases and 5 bases, there was a span of 4 bases. The CDR3 covers 11 residues. Germline V gene data show CDR1 as MNHEY and CDR2 as SVGAGI. The CDR3, as DNA: TGTGCCAGCAGTTACGGGCACGAGCAGTACTTC. Its protein product is CASSYGHEQYF.

The genes are TRBV2 and TRBJ2-1, with 7 bases matching TRBD2. CDR3 length: 14 residues. CDR1 and CDR2 from the germline V gene are SNHLY and FYNNEI. The V and J ends lost 6 bases and 6 bases, in that order; junction bases with no gene match: 8. CDR3 amino acids: CASRGPGGRNEQFF. The CDR3 DNA reads TGTGCCAGCAGGGGTCCGGGAGGCCGCAATGAGCAGTTCTTC.

This chain connects TRBV14 to TRBJ2-1; D unclear. The CDR3 consists of 13 residues. V lost 6 bases to trimming and J lost 1 base, with 7 bases between them. CDR1 is SGHDN and CDR2 is FVKESK in the germline V gene. The CDR3 coding sequence is TGTGCCAGCAGGCCCACATCCTACAATGAGCAGTTCTTC. This encodes CASRPTSYNEQFF. The full variable domain, with the rest looked up from reference TRBV14 and TRBJ2-1, is EAGVTQFPSHSVIEKGQTVTLRCDPISGHDNLYWYRRVMGKEIKFLLHFVKESKQDESGMPNNRFLAERTGGTYSTLKVQPAELEDSGVYFCASRPTSYNEQFFGPGTRLTVL.

The chain recombines TRBV30 with TRBJ2-7; 7 bases are a match to TRBD2. V trimming: 0 bases; J trimming: 3 bases; junction bases outside the gene matches: 5. Germline loops: CDR1 GTSNPN, CDR2 SVGIG (reference sequence). The CDR3 has 14 amino acids. The CDR3 spells CAWSVAGTLYEQYF. In DNA, the CDR3 is TGTGCCTGGAGTGTAGCGGGGACCCTCTACGAGCAGTACTTC.

The genes are TRBV6-6 and TRBJ2-7; 8 bases are a match to TRBD2. With 6 bases clipped from V and 2 bases from J, the junction kept 6 bases outside the gene matches. The CDR3 runs 14 residues. Germline values: CDR1 MNHNY, CDR2 SVGAGI (reference sequence). CDR3 bases: TGTGCCAGCAGCTTTAGCGGGATCCCCTACGAGCAGTACTTC. It translates to CASSFSGIPYEQYF.

The genes are TRBV30 and TRBJ1-5; tentatively, D is TRBD1 (5 bases). Trimming left V 5 bases short and J 5 bases short, with 13 bases between. CDR3 length: 13 residues. Per germline, CDR1 GTSNPN and CDR2 SVGIG (reference sequence). This CDR3 is CAWGMDKYQPQHF. The CDR3 nucleotides are TGTGCCTGGGGGATGGACAAGTATCAGCCCCAGCATTTT.

The rearrangement links TRBV11-2 to TRBJ1-4; a possible D gene is TRBD1 (5 bases). This CDR3 has 15 amino acids. Germline assignment: CDR1 SGHAT and CDR2 FQNNGV. V was pared by 3 bases and J by 8 bases, with 16 bases between. The CDR3 protein is CASSLRVGGGEKLFF. For the CDR3, the DNA is TGTGCCAGCAGCTTGCGAGTGGGGGGAGGGGAAAAACTGTTTTTT.

The chain links TRBV7-3 to TRBJ2-1; 12 bases align to TRBD2. The V segment lost 1 base and the J segment 10 bases; nucleotides outside the gene matches: 5. The CDR3 totals 15 residues. Per the germline V gene, CDR1 is SGHTA and CDR2 is FQGTGA. The CDR3 bases are TGTGCCAGCAGCTTAAGACTAGCGGGAGTCAGCGAGCAGTTCTTC. Encoded protein: CASSLRLAGVSEQFF.

The chain carries TRBV5-1 and TRBJ2-3; D is perhaps TRBD2 (6 bases). CDR1 SGHRS and CDR2 YFSETQ come from the germline V gene. Trimming left V 0 bases short and J 0 bases short, with 11 bases between. The CDR3 is 16 residues long. This CDR3 reads CASSLVLAQSTDTQYF. CDR3 nucleotide sequence: TGCGCCAGCAGCTTGGTTCTAGCGCAGAGCACAGATACGCAGTATTTT.

The CDR3 here is CASSFFPQQGTEAFF. Written as DNA, the CDR3 is TGTGCCAGCAGCTTTTTCCCACAACAGGGCACTGAAGCTTTCTTT. This sequence joins TRBV5-5 and TRBJ1-1; the D gene is possibly TRBD1 (6 bases). V shed 2 bases and J shed 4 bases, with 15 bases lying between them. Per germline, CDR1 SGHKS and CDR2 YYEKEE (reference sequence). CDR3 length equals 15 residues. Full variable domain (outside the CDR3, taken from reference TRBV5-5 and TRBJ1-1): DAGVTQSPTHLIKTRGQQVTLRCSPISGHKSVSWYQQVLGQGPQFIFQYYEKEERGRGNFPDRFSARQFPNYSSELNVNALLLGDSALYLCASSFFPQQGTEAFFGQGTRLTVV.

The V call is TRBV10-3, the J call TRBJ2-1; D may be TRBD2 (5 bases). Trimming stripped 7 bases from V and 5 bases from J, with 15 bases between. The CDR3 runs 14 residues. The V gene's germline CDR1 is ENHRY and CDR2 SYGVKD. The CDR3 here is CAIMGSEGDNEQFF. The CDR3 coding sequence is TGTGCCATCATGGGGTCTGAGGGTGACAATGAGCAGTTCTTC.

The CDR3 loop is CATTGTGYEQYF. Here the CDR3 DNA reads TGTGCCACCACCGGGACAGGCTACGAGCAGTACTTC. The chain joins TRBV2 to TRBJ2-7; 8 bases agree with TRBD1. This CDR3 is built from 12 residues. Germline V gene data show CDR1 as SNHLY and CDR2 as FYNNEI. V shed 10 bases and J 3 bases; nucleotides not matched to a gene: 5.

This clone was recorded only once. The chain employs TRBV9 and TRBJ2-5; D may be TRBD2 (6 bases). The CDR3 loop spans 15 amino acids. The V end was cut by 4 bases, the J end by 1 base, with 14 bases between. The germline CDR1 and CDR2 sequences are SGDLS and YYNGEE. The CDR3 DNA follows: TGTGCCAGCAGCCCACTAGGAGGGCCCCAAGAGACCCAGTACTTC. Protein: CASSPLGGPQETQYF.

The V call is TRBV30, the J call TRBJ1-4, with D perhaps matching TRBD1 (5 bases). V was pared by 3 bases and J by 8 bases, with 19 bases between. The CDR3 length is 15 residues. CDR1 and CDR2 from the germline V gene are GTSNPN and SVGIG (reference sequence). For the CDR3, the DNA is TGTGCCTGGAGCAGAAAGGGGTGGGGTTGGGAAAAACTGTTTTTT. Translating it yields CAWSRKGWGWEKLFF.

This clone has only a few counts. The chain employs TRBV6-5 and TRBJ2-7; TRBD1 is a possible D gene (5 bases). Trimming pared 6 bases from V and 5 bases from J, leaving 11 bases between. The length of the CDR3 is 12 residues. Per the germline V gene, CDR1 is MNHEY and CDR2 is SVGAGI. CDR3 protein: CASRQDPHEQYF. The CDR3 DNA follows: TGTGCCAGCAGACAGGACCCCCACGAGCAGTACTTC.

V is TRBV5-5 and J is TRBJ1-4, with 10 bases aligning to TRBD1. The CDR3 consists of 18 residues. Germline CDR1 and CDR2: SGHKS and YYEKEE (reference sequence). With 3 bases clipped from V and 5 bases from J, the junction kept 13 bases outside the gene matches. CDR3 loop: CASSWGPLVGQGNEKLFF. CDR3 DNA sequence: TGTGCCAGCAGCTGGGGCCCCCTTGTGGGACAGGGGAATGAAAAACTGTTTTTT.

V is TRBV11-3 and J is TRBJ2-1, with TRBD1 matching 8 bases. The CDR3 contains 15 residues. Germline CDR1 reads SGHNT; CDR2 reads YENEEA. After removal of 6 bases from V and 3 bases from J, the junction contained 7 bases not matched to a gene. The CDR3: CASSSGQGGYNEQFF. Written as DNA, the CDR3 is TGTGCCAGCAGTTCAGGACAGGGAGGCTACAATGAGCAGTTCTTC.

This chain connects TRBV5-3 to TRBJ2-7, with D perhaps TRBD2 (5 bases). TRBV5-3 is classed as an ORF, of uncertain function. V was cut by 1 base and J by 3 bases, with 11 bases left in between. This CDR3 region has 14 residues. The CDR3, as DNA: TGTGCCAGAAGCTTGAGCCCTGAGGGCTACGAGCAGTACTTC. Translated, it gives CARSLSPEGYEQYF.

This sequence joins TRBV29-1 and TRBJ2-7; 7 bases line up with TRBD2. CDR1 SQVTM and CDR2 ANQGSEA come from the germline V gene. CDR3 length equals 11 residues. The J segment lost 3 bases and the V segment lost 6 bases, leaving 2 bases of the junction unmatched. The CDR3 loop is CSVRDYYEQYF. CDR3 nucleotides: TGCAGCGTCCGGGACTACTACGAGCAGTACTTC.

This chain uses TRBV10-1 with TRBJ2-7, with 8 bases identical to TRBD2. Per the germline V gene, CDR1 is WNHNN and CDR2 is SYGVQD (reference sequence). This CDR3 is 17 amino acids long. The V gene end was trimmed by 10 bases and the J gene end by 2 bases; junction bases not matched to a gene: 19. The CDR3 region is CATILGGRSGSPYEQYF. As DNA, the CDR3 is TGCGCCACCATTCTCGGGGGGAGAAGCGGGAGCCCCTACGAGCAGTACTTC.

The V gene is TRBV7-9, the J gene TRBJ1-4, with D uncertain. Between the trimmed V and J ends, which lost 2 bases and 2 bases, there was a span of 6 bases. Germline lookup yields CDR1 SEHNR and CDR2 FQNEAQ (reference sequence). This CDR3 has 14 residues. The DNA for the CDR3 is TGTGCCAGCAGCTTACGGGGTACTAATGAAAAACTGTTTTTT. Its protein is CASSLRGTNEKLFF.

The rearrangement joins TRBV7-6 to TRBJ2-2; no firm D call. This CDR3 spans 14 amino acids. Per germline, CDR1 SGHVS and CDR2 FNYEAQ. The ends were cut back, 1 base at V and 1 base at J, with 4 bases in the middle. The CDR3 loop reads CASSLDWNTGELFF. CDR3 nucleotides: TGTGCCAGCAGCTTAGACTGGAACACCGGGGAGCTGTTTTTT.

The chain employs TRBV30 and TRBJ2-1, with D possibly being TRBD2 (6 bases). V was clipped by 1 base and J by 6 bases, with 19 bases between them. CDR3 length: 16 residues. Germline V gives CDR1 GTSNPN, CDR2 SVGIG (reference sequence). The CDR3 protein is CAWSDPKAGPRNEQFF. The CDR3 region has the DNA TGTGCCTGGAGTGACCCTAAAGCGGGCCCCCGCAATGAGCAGTTCTTC. Complete variable domain (other parts from reference TRBV30 and TRBJ2-1): SQTIHQWPATLVQPVGSPLSLECTVEGTSNPNLYWYRQAAGRGLQLLFYSVGIGQISSEVPQNLSASRPQDRQFILSSKKLLLSDSGFYLCAWSDPKAGPRNEQFFGPGTRLTVL.